The entry that follows covers one T cell receptor (beta chain) sequence. Its target is not known. These data belong to a study of T cell responses to AZD1222 COVID-19 vaccine. General study points: Spike-spanning, vaccine-associated CD4 TCRs were dominant at 160-218 and 743-854.

This CDR3 is 13 amino acids long. Germline lookup yields CDR1 MNHEY and CDR2 SVGAGI. The junction had 3 bases not matched to a gene; V was cut back by 6 bases and J by 4 bases. TCRdb keeps only in-frame clones here, not all; method: immunoSEQ multiplex PCR. The profile covers about 130,000 clones, with approximately 89% appearing a single time and about 6% taken by the ten largest. Here the sequenced sample was peripheral blood, taken on day 0 of AZD1222 vaccination. The sequence came from an adult in good health. The rearrangement joins TRBV6-5 to TRBJ2-3; the match to TRBD2 covers 8 bases. The CDR3 coding sequence is TGTGCCAGCAGGGCGGGAGGCGCAGATACGCAGTATTTT. Encoded protein: CASRAGGADTQYF.